This T cell receptor beta chain was profiled in a study of T-cell memory formation after mild COVID-19. 5'RACE with constant-segment primers yielded barcoded, UMI-tagged TCR alpha and TCR beta cDNA libraries. TCRdb re-called the 5' RACE reads with MiXCR, one entry per CDR3 protein. The sample includes about 130,000 distinct CDR3 sequences, roughly 15% of them seen just once. The V gene lost 5 bases and the J gene lost 3 bases, with 9 bases spanning the gap. This CDR3 comprises 13 residues. Germline V gene lookup returns CDR1 SGHRS and CDR2 YFSETQ. The sequence derives from an adult woman who had mild COVID-19 (a few samples of this study predate the infection). Cell type and time point are not known. V gene TRBV5-1 combines with J gene TRBJ2-1; TRBD1 is a possible D gene (6 bases). The sequenced material came from PBMCs or a T cell subset sorted from them (not recorded which). The CDR3 region has the DNA TGCGCCAGCAGGGACAGAAACTACAATGAGCAGTTCTTC. Its translation: CASRDRNYNEQFF.